These 11 T cell receptor beta chains originate from one sample sequenced in a study of T cells after posttransplantation cyclophosphamide. A marrow graft followed busulfan-fludarabine conditioning, with cyclophosphamide on days +3 and +4. Clones were sequenced by immunoSEQ multiplex PCR, and TCRdb holds only the in-frame ones, with some missing. Seen here are around 17,000 clones, around 91% observed once, and the top ten hold 0.5% to 0.6%. The material was CD4+ T cells sorted from blood, obtained after allogeneic stem cell transplant with posttransplant cyclophosphamide. The source is a male patient aged 55-69 years who received an allogeneic stem cell transplant from a related donor and was CMV-positive. Some T cells may originate from the graft donor.

CDR3 sequence reads: CASLVGGVQETQYF. CDR3 nucleotide sequence: TGTGCCAGCCTGGTCGGGGGAGTACAAGAGACCCAGTACTTC. The rearrangement links TRBV7-8 to TRBJ2-5, with D possibly matching TRBD2 (6 bases). This CDR3 has 14 amino acids. Trimming took off 8 bases at V and 2 bases at J, with 15 bases between the two ends. Germline CDR1 is SGHVS and CDR2 is FQNEAQ.

The rearrangement uses TRBV18 and TRBJ2-7, with D perhaps matching TRBD1 (5 bases). This CDR3 spans 14 amino acids. V was cut by 3 bases and J by 5 bases, with 14 bases left in between. From germline, CDR1 is KGHSH and CDR2 LQKENI. CDR3 region: CASSPSGSGHEQYF. The CDR3 DNA is TGTGCCAGCTCACCCTCAGGGTCAGGGCACGAGCAGTACTTC.

The gene calls are TRBV4-3 and TRBJ1-1; TRBD1 is a possible D gene (5 bases). The length of the CDR3 is 14 residues. With 3 bases removed from V and 1 base from J, the gap between germline ends came to 9 bases. The V gene's germline CDR1 is LGHNA and CDR2 YSLEER. In DNA, the CDR3 is TGCGCCAGCAGCCATTGGGGGGAGAACACTGAAGCTTTCTTT. Its protein product is CASSHWGENTEAFF.

Points on this clone: The same CDR3 can be traced to other DNA sequences in this sample. V usage is TRBV4-2 and J usage is TRBJ2-3; 8 bases are shared with TRBD2. The CDR3 is made up of 17 amino acids. Germline CDR1 LGHNA, CDR2 YNFKEQ. J was trimmed by 2 bases and V by 0 bases; bases with no gene match: 7. CDR3 loop: CASSQDKSGGYTDTQYF. In nucleotides, the CDR3 is TGTGCCAGCAGCCAAGATAAGAGCGGGGGCTACACAGATACGCAGTATTTT.

The rearrangement joins TRBV5-4 to TRBJ2-1; 11 bases are a match to TRBD2. Germline V gives CDR1 SGHNT, CDR2 YYREEE (reference sequence). This CDR3 spans 17 amino acids. Trimming removed 0 bases from V and 7 bases from J; junction bases left unmatched: 9. CDR3 loop: CASSLGGSGGARNEQFF. The CDR3 DNA follows: TGTGCCAGCAGCTTGGGAGGTAGCGGGGGGGCCAGGAATGAGCAGTTCTTC.

This clone was counted a single time. V is TRBV7-2 and J is TRBJ1-1; 9 bases agree with TRBD1. This CDR3 is built from 15 residues. The V and J ends lost 0 bases and 3 bases, in that order; junction bases with no gene match: 2. The germline gives CDR1 SGHTA, CDR2 FQGNSA. The DNA of the CDR3 is TGTGCCAGCAGCTTAGCGGGACAGGGCTACACTGAAGCTTTCTTT. Its protein is CASSLAGQGYTEAFF.

The chain is built from TRBV18 and TRBJ2-5; TRBD1 matches at 12 bases. Looked up from germline, CDR1 is KGHSH and CDR2 is LQKENI. The CDR3 length is 15 residues. Losses at the gene ends were 3 bases for V and 3 bases for J; bases not matched to a gene: 2. CDR3 protein: CASSPGTGGEETQYF. CDR3 DNA: TGTGCCAGCTCACCCGGGACAGGGGGCGAAGAGACCCAGTACTTC.

V gene TRBV7-2 combines with J gene TRBJ2-7; 11 positions match TRBD2. Germline loops: CDR1 SGHTA, CDR2 FQGNSA. Trimming took 4 bases from V and 3 from J; bases not matched to a gene: 5. CDR3 length equals 15 residues. CDR3 DNA sequence: TGTGCCAGCAGCTCGCCGGGACTAGCGGTCTACGAGCAGTACTTC. Its protein is CASSSPGLAVYEQYF.

Worth noting for this clone: This CDR3 is also generated by other DNA sequences in the sample. The chain combines TRBV4-3 with TRBJ1-6; D is unresolved. The ends were cut back, 0 bases at V and 5 bases at J, with 14 bases in the middle. CDR3 length: 17 amino acids. Looked up from germline, CDR1 is LGHNA and CDR2 is YSLEER. DNA for the CDR3: TGCGCCAGCAGCCAAGAAAAGAGTGACATTAATAATTCACCCCTCCACTTT. Translated, it gives CASSQEKSDINNSPLHF.

This rearrangement joins TRBV6-6 to TRBJ2-5; D is possibly TRBD2 (5 bases). CDR1 and CDR2 (germline): MNHNY, SVGAGI (reference sequence). Trimming removed 0 bases from V and 4 bases from J, with 6 bases in between. The CDR3 totals 13 residues. The CDR3 reads CASSYSGVETQYF. The DNA of the CDR3 is TGTGCCAGCAGTTACTCGGGAGTAGAGACCCAGTACTTC.

J is TRBJ2-5 and V is TRBV11-2; D is perhaps TRBD1 (6 bases). Germline V CDR1 and CDR2: SGHAT, FQNNGV. The CDR3 has 15 amino acids. Trimming removed 0 bases at V and 5 bases at J, with 13 bases between. The CDR3 DNA sequence: TGTGCCAGCAGCTTAGAGGACAGATCTCGGGAGACCCAGTACTTC. It is translated as CASSLEDRSRETQYF.